This is a list of T cell receptor beta chains from one sample in a study of CD8+ T cells in alopecia areata. This table comes from immunoSEQ multiplex PCR, and its TCRdb copy is limited to in-frame clones, with some not included. Counted here are around 150,000 clones, less than 70% occurring once; the ten biggest clones make up about 0.94%. Sequences were derived from CD4+ T cells sorted from blood, sampled at week 4, from a patient treated with tofacitinib. The receptors originated from a human donor with alopecia areata. Each CDR3 is given with its conserved first and last residue. A D gene is named only where the DNA matches it firmly. Only some rows state a clone size, as once, few, many or a class for expanded clones.

d_call clone_size j_call v_call cdr3_nt cdr3_aa
- - TRBJ2-5 TRBV6-5 TGTGCCAGCACCAATCAATGGGAGACCCAGTACTTC CASTNQWETQYF
- many TRBJ2-1 TRBV11-2 TGTGCCAGCAGCATATCGAGCAATGAGCAGTTCTTC CASSISSNEQFF
- once TRBJ2-5 TRBV9 TGTGCCAGCAGCCGGCTGGGGGAGACCCAGTACTTC CASSRLGETQYF
TRBD2 - TRBJ2-5 TRBV5-6 TGTGCCAGCAGCCCGGGACTAGCCGAAGAGACCCAGTACTTC CASSPGLAEETQYF
TRBD1 - TRBJ2-2 TRBV29-1 TGCAGCGTTGGGCAGGGGGTGAACACCGGGGAGCTGTTTTTT CSVGQGVNTGELFF
- few TRBJ1-1 TRBV11-3 TGTGCCAGCAGCCTCGACCAGAACACTGAAGCTTTCTTT CASSLDQNTEAFF
TRBD1 - TRBJ2-7 TRBV7-2 TGTGCCAGCAGCTTGACAGGGCTCGAGCAGTACTTC CASSLTGLEQYF
TRBD1 - TRBJ2-3 TRBV6-6 TGTGCCAGCAGCCCAGGACAGGGGTTTGGCACAGATACGCAGTATTTT CASSPGQGFGTDTQYF
TRBD1 - TRBJ2-7 TRBV4-3 TGCGCCAGCAGCCGGAGTAACAGGGGAGACCAGTACGAGCAGTACTTC CASSRSNRGDQYEQYF
- few TRBJ1-1 TRBV29-1 TGCAGCGCCCCCGGGGGACGGAGCCTCCGGGGGACTGAAGCTTTCTTT CSAPGGRSLRGTEAFF
- - TRBJ2-5 TRBV15 TGTGCCACCAGCAGAGCCGAACTAGTCCACTTC CATSRAELVHF
- few TRBJ1-5 TRBV6-6 TGTGCCAGCAGTTACGGGGGACAAGGAATTCAGCCCCAGCATTTT CASSYGGQGIQPQHF
TRBD1 - TRBJ1-5 TRBV29-1 TGCAGCGTTGACCTAGGACAGGGGGTAGGTCAGCCCCAGCATTTT CSVDLGQGVGQPQHF
TRBD2 - TRBJ2-2 TRBV6-1 TGTGCCAGCAGGGAGCGGGGGGCCAGAACCGGGGAGCTGTTTTTT CASRERGARTGELFF
- - TRBJ1-5 TRBV30 TGTGCCTGGAGTGCCACATTTAGCAATCAGCCCCAGCATTTT CAWSATFSNQPQHF
- once TRBJ1-2 TRBV9 TGTGCCAGCAGCGTACGGGGCGGCTATGGCTACACCTTC CASSVRGGYGYTF
TRBD2 - TRBJ2-5 TRBV9 TGTGCCAGCAGCGCCGGCGCGGGGGTGGCGGAGACCCAGTACTTC CASSAGAGVAETQYF
- - TRBJ2-1 TRBV27 TGTGCCAGCAGTCCGGTGGTTCAGGGCAATGAGCAGTTCTTC CASSPVVQGNEQFF
- - TRBJ1-4 TRBV7-2 TGTGCCAGCAGCTTACTTCCCGCTGAAAAACTGTTTTTT CASSLLPAEKLFF
- - TRBJ2-5 TRBV7-6 TGTGCCAGCAGCTCCCGGTCCCTGAAAGAGACCCAGTACTTC CASSSRSLKETQYF
- few TRBJ2-2 TRBV5-1 TGCGCCAGCAGCTTGGTTGGCACCGGGGAGCTGTTTTTT CASSLVGTGELFF
TRBD2 - TRBJ2-1 TRBV29-1 TGCAGCGTCGCCGTCACTAGCGCCGGCCACAATGAGCAGTTCTTC CSVAVTSAGHNEQFF
TRBD2 - TRBJ2-1 TRBV11-2 TGTGCCAGCAGCTTACGGGGAGCGGGGCCGAGCTCCTACAATGAGCAGTTCTTC CASSLRGAGPSSYNEQFF
TRBD2 - TRBJ2-7 TRBV30 TGTGCCTGGAGTGTCGGCGGGGGAGCATACGAGCAGTACTTC CAWSVGGGAYEQYF
TRBD1 - TRBJ1-6 TRBV7-2 TGTGCCAGCAGCTTCGGACAGGGAGGACCCCTCCACTTT CASSFGQGGPLHF
- - TRBJ2-5 TRBV10-3 TGTGCCATCAGTGAGTCAGGGGGAGAGACCCAGTACTTC CAISESGGETQYF
- - TRBJ1-6 TRBV30 TGTGCCTGGAGTGGAGCTTCACCCCTCCACTTT CAWSGASPLHF
TRBD1 - TRBJ1-4 TRBV30 TGTGCCTGGAGTGACAGGGGGCAAGAAAAACTGTTTTTT CAWSDRGQEKLFF
- - TRBJ2-1 TRBV2 TGTGCCAGCAGTGGACAGGCCTACAATGAGCAGTTCTTC CASSGQAYNEQFF
- - TRBJ2-1 TRBV2 TGTGCCAGCAGCTCGCGGATCTCCTACAATGAGCAGTTCTTC CASSSRISYNEQFF
TRBD1 few TRBJ2-5 TRBV29-1 TGCAGCGTCGCCCGGACAGGGAAAGAGACCCAGTACTTC CSVARTGKETQYF
- - TRBJ2-7 TRBV30 TGTGCCTGGAGTCTTGGTGGGGAGCAGTACTTC CAWSLGGEQYF
- few TRBJ1-2 TRBV6-6 TGTGCCAGCGAAAATCGGGGGCAGGTTGGCTACACCTTC CASENRGQVGYTF
- - TRBJ2-7 TRBV10-3 TGTGCCATCAGTGAGGAGTCCTACGAGCAGTACTTC CAISEESYEQYF
- few TRBJ2-1 TRBV5-4 TGTGCCAGCAGCTTGGACACTGGGAATGAGCAGTTCTTC CASSLDTGNEQFF
- - TRBJ1-1 TRBV6-1 TGTGCCAGCAGTGAAGCTGGCAGGGGCACTGAAGCTTTCTTT CASSEAGRGTEAFF
- - TRBJ1-3 TRBV9 TGTGCCAGCAGCGAGGCCACGTCTGGAAACACCATATATTTT CASSEATSGNTIYF
- few TRBJ2-2 TRBV30 TGTGCCGGGAGCGAGACGAACACCGGGGAGCTGTTTTTT CAGSETNTGELFF
TRBD1 - TRBJ2-3 TRBV18 TGTGCCAGCTCATCGGGACAGGGCACAGATACGCAGTATTTT CASSSGQGTDTQYF
TRBD2 - TRBJ2-5 TRBV18 TGTGCCAGCTCACCTACCGGGAGGGAGACCCAGTACTTC CASSPTGRETQYF
- - TRBJ1-5 TRBV21-1 TGTGCCAGCAGCAAAGTAAGACAGGGAAATCGCAATCAGCCCCAGCATTTT CASSKVRQGNRNQPQHF
TRBD2 - TRBJ2-7 TRBV10-2 TGCGCCAGCAGTGGGGAGCGGGGGCGTTCGGACGAGCAGTACTTC CASSGERGRSDEQYF
- - TRBJ1-6 TRBV27 TGTGCCAGCAGTTTCTCGTACAGAGAAGGGTCCTATAATTCACCCCTCCACTTT CASSFSYREGSYNSPLHF
- - TRBJ2-5 TRBV6-5 TGTGCCAGCAGTTACTCCCTAGCCCAGGAGACCCAGTACTTC CASSYSLAQETQYF
- - TRBJ1-2 TRBV7-9 TGTGCCAGCAGCTTAGCCGGGACTGGGGTCTATGGCTACACCTTC CASSLAGTGVYGYTF
- once TRBJ2-5 TRBV7-2 TGTGCCAGCAGCTTAGGTGGGGGGGCCGAAGAGACCCAGTACTTC CASSLGGGAEETQYF
- few TRBJ1-4 TRBV9 TGTGCCAGCAGCGTCTTCGGAGAAAAACTGTTTTTT CASSVFGEKLFF
- once TRBJ2-3 TRBV30 TGTGCCTGGAGGGAAGACACTCATACGCAGTATTTT CAWREDTHTQYF
- few TRBJ1-2 TRBV7-8 TGTGCCAGCAGCTTAGCGGCGGACGCTAACTATGGCTACACCTTC CASSLAADANYGYTF
TRBD2 - TRBJ2-3 TRBV30 TGTGCCTGGAGTACGGTGCGGGGGGCACAGCCTATCACAGATACGCAGTATTTT CAWSTVRGAQPITDTQYF
- - TRBJ1-2 TRBV5-6 TGTGCCAGCAGCTTGGCCCGGGCGGCGGGCTACACCTTC CASSLARAAGYTF
- few TRBJ1-1 TRBV5-4 TGTGCCAGCAGCGGACCCAGGACAGCGGGAACTGAAGCTTTCTTT CASSGPRTAGTEAFF
- - TRBJ2-3 TRBV11-2 TGTGCCAGCAGCTCCACCGGGGCCGGGCCAGATACGCAGTATTTT CASSSTGAGPDTQYF
TRBD2 few TRBJ2-5 TRBV9 TGTGCCAGCAGCGACCTAGCGGGGGGAGAGACCCAGTACTTC CASSDLAGGETQYF
- few TRBJ1-2 TRBV19 TGTGCCAGTAGTGCCCGGACCCCGGGTTATGGCTACACCTTC CASSARTPGYGYTF
- - TRBJ2-5 TRBV29-1 TGCAGCGTGGTCGAGGGGCGCGCAGAGACCCAGTACTTC CSVVEGRAETQYF
- - TRBJ1-1 TRBV10-3 TGTGCCATCAGAGCCACGACAGCTGAAGCTTTCTTT CAIRATTAEAFF
- - TRBJ1-2 TRBV29-1 TGCAGCGTTGAGAGGGATGGCTACACCTTC CSVERDGYTF
TRBD1 - TRBJ1-6 TRBV30 TGTGCCTGGAGTGTACTTATCGGACAGGGGTCTTACTTT CAWSVLIGQGSYF